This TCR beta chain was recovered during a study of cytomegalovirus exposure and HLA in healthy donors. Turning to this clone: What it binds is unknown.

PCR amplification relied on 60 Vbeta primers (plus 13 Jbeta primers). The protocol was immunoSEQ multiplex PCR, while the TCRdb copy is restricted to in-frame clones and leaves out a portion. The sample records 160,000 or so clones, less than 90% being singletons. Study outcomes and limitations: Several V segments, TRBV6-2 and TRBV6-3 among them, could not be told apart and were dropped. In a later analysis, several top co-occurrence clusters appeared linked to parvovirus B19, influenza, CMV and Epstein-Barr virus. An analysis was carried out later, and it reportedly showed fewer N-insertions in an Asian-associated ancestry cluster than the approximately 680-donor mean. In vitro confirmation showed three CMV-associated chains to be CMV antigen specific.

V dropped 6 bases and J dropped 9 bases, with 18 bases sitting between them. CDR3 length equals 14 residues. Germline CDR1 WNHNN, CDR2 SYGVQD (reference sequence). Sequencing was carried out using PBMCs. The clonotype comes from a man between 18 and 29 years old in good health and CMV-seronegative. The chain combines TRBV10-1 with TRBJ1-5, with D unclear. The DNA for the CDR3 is TGCGCCAGCAGGGAGAAAGGAGGTGGCCGGCCCCAGCATTTT. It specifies CASREKGGGRPQHF.